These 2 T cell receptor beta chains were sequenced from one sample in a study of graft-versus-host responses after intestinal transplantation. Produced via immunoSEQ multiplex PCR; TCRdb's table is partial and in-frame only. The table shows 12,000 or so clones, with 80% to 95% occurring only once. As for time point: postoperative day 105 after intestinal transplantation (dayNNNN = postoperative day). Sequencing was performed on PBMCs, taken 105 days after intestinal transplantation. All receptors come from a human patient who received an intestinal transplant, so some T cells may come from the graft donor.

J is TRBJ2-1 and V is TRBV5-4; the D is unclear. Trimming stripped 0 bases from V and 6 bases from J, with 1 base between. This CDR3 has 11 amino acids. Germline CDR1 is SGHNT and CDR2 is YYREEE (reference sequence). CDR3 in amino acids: CASSLGNEQFF. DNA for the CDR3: TGTGCCAGCAGCTTGGGCAATGAGCAGTTCTTC.

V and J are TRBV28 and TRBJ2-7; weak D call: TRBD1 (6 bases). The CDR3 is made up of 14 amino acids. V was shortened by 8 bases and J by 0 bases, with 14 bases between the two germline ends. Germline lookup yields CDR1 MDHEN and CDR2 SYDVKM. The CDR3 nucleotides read TGTGCCAGCGAATCCACAGGGATCTCCTACGAGCAGTACTTC. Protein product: CASESTGISYEQYF.